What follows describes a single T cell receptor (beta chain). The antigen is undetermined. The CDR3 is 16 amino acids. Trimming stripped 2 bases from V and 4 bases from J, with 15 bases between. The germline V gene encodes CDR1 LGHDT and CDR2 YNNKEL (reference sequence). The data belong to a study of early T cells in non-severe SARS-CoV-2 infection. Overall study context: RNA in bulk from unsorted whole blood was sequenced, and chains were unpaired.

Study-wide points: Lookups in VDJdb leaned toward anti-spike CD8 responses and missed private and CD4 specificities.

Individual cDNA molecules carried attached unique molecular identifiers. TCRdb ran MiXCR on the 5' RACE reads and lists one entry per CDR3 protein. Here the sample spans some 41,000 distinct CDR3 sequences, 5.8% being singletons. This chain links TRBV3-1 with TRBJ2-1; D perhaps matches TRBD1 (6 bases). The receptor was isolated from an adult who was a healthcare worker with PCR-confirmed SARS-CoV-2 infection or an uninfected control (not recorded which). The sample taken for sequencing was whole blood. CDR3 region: CASSQRVDSRYNEQFF. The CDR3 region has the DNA TGTGCCAGCAGCCAAAGGGTGGACAGCCGATACAATGAGCAGTTCTTC.